This T cell receptor (beta chain) stems from a study of tumor-infiltrating lymphocytes in primary liver carcinoma. On the study more broadly: Patients' primary liver carcinoma was surgically resected. Productive TCRbeta read counts per sample ran from roughly 3.7 to 6.8 million and were similar across tissue types.

Unsorted whole blood yielded blood RNA, and germline DNA was extracted as well. Germline-derived CDR1 and CDR2 are KGHSH and LQKENI. The CDR3 contains 15 residues. V shed 2 bases and J shed 0 bases, with 9 bases lying between them. Whole-study results and caveats: Between tumor regions, pairs overlapped more than tumor-adjacent and tumor-blood pairs did.

About this clonotype itself: Antigen: not known.

The template, about 540 ng total RNA, yielded TCR beta cDNA made with a constant-region primer. ARM-PCR, slightly modified, supplied the TCR beta libraries through three nested multiplex PCR rounds. TRBV1-TRBV30 forward primers paired with a C-beta reverse primer drove the first two PCR rounds, about 10 cycles each. One entry per CDR3 protein results from TCRdb running MiXCR on the multiplex PCR reads. Of 300,000 to 400,000 distinct CDR3 sequences in the sample, about 61% were seen once. Specimen: peripheral blood. The chain links TRBV18 to TRBJ2-3; D is undetermined. This TCR was recovered from a middle-aged man with primary liver carcinoma and hepatitis B virus infection. CDR3 residues: CASSPSVDSTDTQYF. The CDR3 region has the DNA TGTGCCAGCTCACCATCGGTCGATAGCACAGATACGCAGTATTTT.